The text below deals with one T cell receptor beta chain. The antigen remains unidentified. This entry is derived from a study of cytomegalovirus exposure and HLA in healthy donors. Overall study findings and caveats: The tendency of first-cohort TCR clusters to co-occur in the 120 validation repertoires was identified by a subsequent analysis.

The germline V gene encodes CDR1 SNHLY and CDR2 FYNNEI. With 3 bases clipped from V and 10 bases from J, the junction kept 7 bases outside the gene matches. The CDR3 totals 15 residues. Libraries were prepared by immunoSEQ multiplex PCR; TCRdb keeps only in-frame clonotypes and omits some of them. The sample comprises around 150,000 clones, about 90% of which are singletons, and about 5.8% rests with the top ten. The V gene is TRBV2, the J gene TRBJ2-1; TRBD2 aligns across 12 bases. The clonotype originates from a woman aged 25 to 39 in good health and CMV-seronegative. Material for sequencing was PBMCs. The chain's CDR3 is CASSEPVLAGGEQFF. CDR3 nucleotides: TGTGCCAGCAGTGAGCCCGTACTAGCGGGAGGCGAGCAGTTCTTC.